These 31 T cell receptor beta chains came from one sample sequenced in a study of shared clonotypes between healthy human individuals. Using immunoSEQ multiplex PCR, the repertoire was profiled, and TCRdb retains in-frame clones only, with some absent. The data contain 400,000 to 600,000 clones, about 79% of them singletons. Specimen: PBMCs. These receptors all stem from a middle-aged woman in good health. Some clones in this sample may be carry-over from other donors' samples.

The gene calls are TRBV7-3 and TRBJ2-7, with TRBD2 identical over 8 bases. The V gene's germline CDR1 is SGHTA and CDR2 FQGTGA. Trimming cost V 0 bases and J 0 bases; bases outside gene matches: 7. The CDR3 contains 17 residues. CDR3: CASSLTPQLADSYEQYF. In DNA form, the CDR3 reads TGTGCCAGCAGCTTAACCCCCCAACTAGCGGACTCCTACGAGCAGTACTTC.

The CDR3 is CASSLYRASYNEQFF. Here the CDR3 DNA reads TGTGCCAGCAGCTTATATCGAGCATCCTACAATGAGCAGTTCTTC. This chain joins TRBV7-6 and TRBJ2-1, with unresolved D. Germline loops: CDR1 SGHVS, CDR2 FNYEAQ. V was pared by 2 bases and J by 1 base, with 9 bases between. The CDR3 consists of 15 residues. The whole variable domain, filled in from reference TRBV7-6 and TRBJ2-1, reads GAGVSQSPRYKVTKRGQDVALRCDPISGHVSLYWYRQALGQGPEFLTYFNYEAQQDKSGLPNDRFSAERPEGSISTLTIQRTEQRDSAMYRCASSLYRASYNEQFFGPGTRLTVL.

The V call is TRBV7-9, the J call TRBJ1-1; D remains ambiguous. Germline assignment: CDR1 SEHNR and CDR2 FQNEAQ (reference sequence). Trimming shortened V by 5 bases and J by 3 bases, and 16 bases separated the two germline ends. The CDR3 has 15 amino acids. CDR3 nucleotide sequence: TGTGCCAGCAGCCCGCGTTGGAAGGGAGACACTGAAGCTTTCTTT. This sequence encodes CASSPRWKGDTEAFF.

The chain uses TRBV28 and TRBJ2-3; D is ambiguous. CDR3 length equals 15 residues. Germline values: CDR1 MDHEN, CDR2 SYDVKM. The germline V and J ends were trimmed by 6 bases and 2 bases, with 15 bases remaining between them. The CDR3 here is CASSQDKRITDTQYF. CDR3 nucleotide sequence: TGTGCCAGCAGCCAAGATAAGCGAATCACAGATACGCAGTATTTT.

The J gene is TRBJ1-2, the V gene TRBV5-8; D is undetermined. Germline values: CDR1 SGHTS, CDR2 YDEGEE. This CDR3 has 18 residues. V was cut by 4 bases and J by 5 bases, with 27 bases left in between. CDR3: CASSPPRHVPDFLYGYTF. The CDR3 DNA reads TGTGCCAGCAGCCCGCCCAGGCATGTCCCCGATTTCCTATATGGCTACACCTTC. Drawing the rest from reference TRBV5-8 and TRBJ1-2, the complete variable domain is EAGVTQSPTHLIKTRGQQATLRCSPISGHTSVYWYQQALGLGLQFLLWYDEGEERNRGNFPPRFSGRQFPNYSSELNVNALELEDSALYLCASSPPRHVPDFLYGYTFGSGTRLTVV.

This clone was found many times. The V gene is TRBV2, the J gene TRBJ1-1; no firm D call. With 9 bases removed from V and 1 base from J, the gap between germline ends came to 24 bases. The length of the CDR3 is 17 residues. Germline loops: CDR1 SNHLY, CDR2 FYNNEI. The CDR3 spells CASNQEGWMQQNTEAFF. CDR3 nucleotides: TGTGCCAGTAACCAGGAGGGTTGGATGCAACAGAACACTGAAGCTTTCTTT.

The rearrangement uses TRBV27 and TRBJ1-1; TRBD1 agrees at 7 bases. V was clipped by 3 bases and J by 6 bases; unmatched bases: 7. CDR3 length equals 14 residues. From germline, CDR1 is MNHEY and CDR2 SMNVEV (reference sequence). The DNA for the CDR3 is TGTGCCAGCAGTTTTCAGGGGGTAAGGGCTGAAGCTTTCTTT. Amino acids: CASSFQGVRAEAFF.

This clone was seen at least ten times. The chain has TRBV7-2 and TRBJ2-5, with D tentatively TRBD2 (5 bases). Germline V gene lookup returns CDR1 SGHTA and CDR2 FQGNSA. V dropped 1 base and J dropped 3 bases, with 12 bases sitting between them. The CDR3 loop spans 15 amino acids. The CDR3 region is CASSLGSSIEETQYF. In DNA form, the CDR3 reads TGTGCCAGCAGCTTAGGCTCTAGCATAGAAGAGACCCAGTACTTC. Using reference TRBV7-2 and TRBJ2-5 for the parts outside the CDR3, the full variable domain is GAGVSQSPSNKVTEKGKDVELRCDPISGHTALYWYRQSLGQGLEFLIYFQGNSAPDKSGLPSDRFSAERTGGSVSTLTIQRTQQEDSAVYLCASSLGSSIEETQYFGPGTRLLVL.

The chain is built from TRBV7-2 and TRBJ2-3, with 16 positions matching TRBD2. J gave up 3 bases and V 6 bases, and 9 bases lay outside the gene matches. The germline gives CDR1 SGHTA, CDR2 FQGNSA. This CDR3 is 18 amino acids long. The CDR3 DNA reads as TGTGCCAGCAGAGAGGGACTAGCGGGAGGGCCATGGACAGATACGCAGTATTTT. The encoded protein is CASREGLAGGPWTDTQYF.

The rearrangement links TRBV7-8 to TRBJ2-7; D might be TRBD1 (5 bases). Trimming stripped 1 base from V and 4 bases from J, with 14 bases between. The CDR3 is 15 amino acids. In germline, CDR1 is SGHVS, CDR2 FQNEAQ. CDR3 sequence reads: CASSLDSQGFYEQYF. CDR3 coding DNA: TGTGCCAGCAGCTTAGATTCTCAGGGTTTTTACGAGCAGTACTTC. The entire variable domain, with the rest obtained from reference TRBV7-8 and TRBJ2-7, is as follows: GAGVSQSPRYKVAKRGQDVALRCDPISGHVSLFWYQQALGQGPEFLTYFQNEAQLDKSGLPSDRFFAERPEGSVSTLKIQRTQQEDSAVYLCASSLDSQGFYEQYFGPGTRLTVT.

The J gene is TRBJ2-3, the V gene TRBV5-1; 12 bases are shared with TRBD1. Trimming removed 5 bases from V and 6 bases from J; junction bases left unmatched: 4. Germline V CDR1 and CDR2: SGHRS, YFSETQ. This CDR3 has 14 residues. CDR3 loop: CASSGTGGGDTQYF. The CDR3 nucleotides read TGCGCCAGCAGTGGGACAGGGGGCGGCGATACGCAGTATTTT. Full variable domain (outside the CDR3, taken from reference TRBV5-1 and TRBJ2-3): KAGVTQTPRYLIKTRGQQVTLSCSPISGHRSVSWYQQTPGQGLQFLFEYFSETQRNKGNFPGRFSGRQFSNSRSEMNVSTLELGDSALYLCASSGTGGGDTQYFGPGTRLTVL.

V usage is TRBV27 and J usage is TRBJ1-6, with D unresolved. Per the germline V gene, CDR1 is MNHEY and CDR2 is SMNVEV (reference sequence). The CDR3 consists of 13 residues. The V end was cut by 6 bases, the J end by 3 bases, with 6 bases between. The CDR3 DNA reads as TGTGCCAGCAGGAGTGACTATAATTCACCCCTCCACTTT. Amino acid sequence: CASRSDYNSPLHF.

About this clone: A far larger clone is only one base removed, so a read error is likely. Other DNA sequences in this sample translate to the same CDR3. V usage is TRBV2 and J usage is TRBJ2-2, with 12 bases matching TRBD2. The CDR3 extends over 15 amino acids. Trimming removed 6 bases from V and 4 bases from J; junction bases left unmatched: 3. Germline loops: CDR1 SNHLY, CDR2 FYNNEI. CDR3 protein: CASRGLAGPTGELFF. In DNA form, the CDR3 reads TGTGCCAGCAGAGGACTAGCGGGACCCACCGGGGAGCTGTTTTTT.

This clone has just a few counts. V and J are TRBV5-1 and TRBJ1-2; 8 bases align to TRBD1. Trimming at V came to 6 bases and at J to 3 bases, leaving 4 bases not matched to a gene. This CDR3 has 13 amino acids. From germline, CDR1 is SGHRS and CDR2 YFSETQ. This CDR3 reads CASNTGGDYGYTF. DNA of the CDR3: TGCGCCAGCAATACAGGGGGAGACTATGGCTACACCTTC.

The V call is TRBV5-6, the J call TRBJ2-7; D uncertain. Per the germline V gene, CDR1 is SGHDT and CDR2 is YYEEEE. The V and J ends lost 3 bases and 7 bases respectively, with 20 bases between them. The CDR3 is made up of 15 amino acids. The CDR3 region is CASSSWLSGSREQYF. The CDR3 DNA follows: TGTGCCAGCAGCTCTTGGTTATCAGGTAGTCGGGAGCAGTACTTC.

The rearrangement uses TRBV19 and TRBJ2-3; D remains unclear. The germline CDR1 and CDR2 sequences are LNHDA and SQIVND (reference sequence). The V end was cut by 5 bases, the J end by 3 bases, with 9 bases between. CDR3 length: 13 residues. The CDR3 nucleotides read TGTGCCAGTAGTCTTGGTGGAACAGATACGCAGTATTTT. It is translated as CASSLGGTDTQYF. Together with reference TRBV19 and TRBJ2-3, the CDR3 gives the full variable domain: DGGITQSPKYLFRKEGQNVTLSCEQNLNHDAMYWYRQDPGQGLRLIYYSQIVNDFQKGDIAEGYSVSREKKESFPLTVTSAQKNPTAFYLCASSLGGTDTQYFGPGTRLTVL.

This chain uses TRBV6-1 with TRBJ2-5; D ambiguous. Germline loops: CDR1 MNHNS, CDR2 SASEGT. This CDR3 is 17 amino acids long. Deletions cut 3 bases from V and 0 bases from J, with 17 bases between. The DNA for the CDR3 is TGTGCCAGCAGTGAGGTAGGAAGCAGCGATAACCAAGAGACCCAGTACTTC. It translates to CASSEVGSSDNQETQYF.

The chain recombines TRBV10-3 with TRBJ2-7, with TRBD2 matching over 10 bases. The CDR3 totals 16 residues. The J segment lost 5 bases and the V segment lost 7 bases, leaving 14 bases of the junction unmatched. The germline V gene encodes CDR1 ENHRY and CDR2 SYGVKD. The CDR3 DNA sequence: TGTGCCATCACCGCTAGGGCTACTAGCGGGATGGACGAGCAGTACTTC. It yields the protein CAITARATSGMDEQYF.

The chain links TRBV28 to TRBJ2-1, with 10 bases fitting TRBD2. The germline CDR1 and CDR2 sequences are MDHEN and SYDVKM. The CDR3 length is 16 residues. Trimming at V came to 6 bases and at J to 6 bases, leaving 11 bases not matched to a gene. CDR3 coding DNA: TGTGCCAGCAGCCCCTATAGCGGGAGGCCTGGCAATGAGCAGTTCTTC. It encodes CASSPYSGRPGNEQFF. The whole variable domain, filled in from reference TRBV28 and TRBJ2-1, reads DVKVTQSSRYLVKRTGEKVFLECVQDMDHENMFWYRQDPGLGLRLIYFSYDVKMKEKGDIPEGYSVSREKKERFSLILESASTNQTSMYLCASSPYSGRPGNEQFFGPGTRLTVL.

This chain connects TRBV28 to TRBJ2-3; D gene uncertain. Germline V CDR1 and CDR2: MDHEN, SYDVKM. The CDR3 has 12 amino acids. V was clipped by 6 bases and J by 4 bases, with 8 bases between them. The chain's CDR3 is CASRAVPDTQYF. In DNA form, the CDR3 reads TGTGCCAGCAGGGCTGTACCAGATACGCAGTATTTT.

The V and J genes are TRBV28 and TRBJ1-5; D perhaps matches TRBD1 (6 bases). Germline loops: CDR1 MDHEN, CDR2 SYDVKM. Trimming pared 5 bases from V and 2 bases from J, leaving 13 bases between. This CDR3 has 15 amino acids. CDR3 nucleotide sequence: TGTGCCAGCAGTCAACAGGGATGGGGCAATCAGCCCCAGCATTTT. It codes for CASSQQGWGNQPQHF.

This clone was seen once. The J gene is TRBJ2-7, the V gene TRBV7-2, with TRBD2 identical over 7 bases. The germline gives CDR1 SGHTA, CDR2 FQGNSA. The CDR3 covers 16 residues. V was clipped by 4 bases and J by 0 bases; unmatched bases: 9. CDR3 coding DNA: TGTGCCAGCAGCTCAAATCAAGCGGGGAGCTCCTACGAGCAGTACTTC. It is translated as CASSSNQAGSSYEQYF. Looking up the rest from reference TRBV7-2 and TRBJ2-7 gives the full variable domain: GAGVSQSPSNKVTEKGKDVELRCDPISGHTALYWYRQSLGQGLEFLIYFQGNSAPDKSGLPSDRFSAERTGGSVSTLTIQRTQQEDSAVYLCASSSNQAGSSYEQYFGPGTRLTVT.

The rearrangement joins TRBV28 to TRBJ2-7, with a weak D call TRBD1 (6 bases). The CDR3 is made up of 17 amino acids. Between the trimmed V and J ends, which lost 4 bases and 2 bases, there was a span of 21 bases. Per the germline V gene, CDR1 is MDHEN and CDR2 is SYDVKM. CDR3 DNA: TGTGCCAGCAGTTCCTCAGGAGGTGGACAGAAAACCTACGAGCAGTACTTC. Protein sequence: CASSSSGGGQKTYEQYF.

V gene TRBV11-2 combines with J gene TRBJ1-4; D gene unclear. CDR3 length equals 16 residues. V dropped 3 bases and J dropped 4 bases, with 15 bases sitting between them. Germline V gene data show CDR1 as SGHAT and CDR2 as FQNNGV. In DNA, the CDR3 is TGTGCCAGCAGCTTGTCCCCGAGGGCGGGTAATGAAAAACTGTTTTTT. Its translation is CASSLSPRAGNEKLFF.

This clone has just one count. The chain recombines TRBV6-1 with TRBJ2-2, with D unresolved. The CDR3 contains 13 residues. Germline CDR1 is MNHNS and CDR2 is SASEGT. Trimming cost V 8 bases and J 3 bases, with 10 bases left between them. CDR3 coding DNA: TGTGCCAGCGGGCCCCCCTACACCGGGGAGCTGTTTTTT. Translating gives CASGPPYTGELFF.

This sequence joins TRBV5-5 and TRBJ1-1; D gene uncertain. The V and J ends lost 0 bases and 6 bases respectively, with 12 bases between them. CDR1 and CDR2 (germline): SGHKS, YYEKEE (reference sequence). This CDR3 region has 14 residues. The CDR3 DNA follows: TGTGCCAGCAGCTTGGAAAGGGTTCGTCCTGAAGCTTTCTTT. Protein: CASSLERVRPEAFF.

The chain has TRBV19 and TRBJ2-3; D is possibly TRBD1 or TRBD2 (5 bases each). Trimming removed 6 bases from V and 8 bases from J, with 12 bases in between. CDR3 length equals 12 residues. Germline loops: CDR1 LNHDA, CDR2 SQIVND (reference sequence). CDR3 DNA sequence: TGTGCCAGTAGGATTACTGGGGGTACGCAGTATTTT. Translating gives CASRITGGTQYF.

This sequence joins TRBV18 and TRBJ2-7, with a tentative D call TRBD2 (5 bases). CDR1 and CDR2 (germline): KGHSH, LQKENI. V was cut by 1 base and J by 3 bases, with 13 bases left in between. CDR3 size: 15 residues. Written as DNA, the CDR3 is TGTGCCAGCTCACCACAGGCCGAGGGAAACTACGAGCAGTACTTC. Translation: CASSPQAEGNYEQYF. The variable domain in full, with the rest retrieved from reference TRBV18 and TRBJ2-7, is NAGVMQNPRHLVRRRGQEARLRCSPMKGHSHVYWYRQLPEEGLKFMVYLQKENIIDESGMPKERFSAEFPKEGPSILRIQQVVRGDSAAYFCASSPQAEGNYEQYFGPGTRLTVT.

The chain recombines TRBV10-2 with TRBJ1-2; no reliable D call. This CDR3 region has 14 residues. Germline assignment: CDR1 WSHSY and CDR2 SAAADI. The ends were cut back, 0 bases at V and 4 bases at J, with 9 bases in the middle. The CDR3 is CASSESGRFYGYTF. The CDR3 DNA reads as TGCGCCAGCAGTGAGTCGGGGAGATTCTATGGCTACACCTTC.

The J gene is TRBJ1-5, the V gene TRBV18, with unresolved D. Germline V gene data show CDR1 as KGHSH and CDR2 as LQKENI. This CDR3 is 15 amino acids long. Trimming took off 1 base at V and 0 bases at J, with 7 bases between the two ends. CDR3 DNA sequence: TGTGCCAGCTCACCACGGCGGGATAGCAATCAGCCCCAGCATTTT. This encodes CASSPRRDSNQPQHF.

To note about this clone: The junction departs from germline at one end; a sequencing error may be responsible. V is TRBV7-7 and J is TRBJ2-7; 8 bases are a match to TRBD1. The CDR3 length is 14 residues. Per the germline V gene, CDR1 is SSHAT and CDR2 is FNYEAQ (reference sequence). The CDR3, as DNA: TGTGCTAGCAGCCGGGGACAGGAACCCTTCGAGCAGTACTTC. Amino acids: CASSRGQEPFEQYF.